This TCR beta chain was found in a study of early stage breast cancer tumors (dated by TCRdb to 2016 to 2017). A note on the overall study: Of the roughly 17 invasive breast tumors, about a dozen were found to be estrogen receptor-positive, progesterone receptor-positive and HER2-negative. Most of the 12 ER+/PR+/HER2- tumors were invasive ductal carcinomas, while the other four were invasive lobular carcinomas. A read coverage of roughly 10-fold per sample was achieved on average. A total of 2.7 million or so templates, representing some 1,000,000 unique clonotypes, were detected across all samples. What the work shows at the level of the full study, not this receptor alone: Greater similarity was observed between blood and normal breast repertoires than between blood and tumor repertoires, and tumor was distinguished from normal in about 85% of the 16 patients when each tissue was compared with blood. Enriched TCRB sequences shared across patients were mostly commonly generated sequences, unlikely to play an important role in the tumor microenvironment. Compared with adjacent normal breast tissue, tumors had higher clonality and around 2.5-fold greater T cell density. The small cohort size prevented analysis by tumor subtype. Chain pairing and functional markers such as CD4, CD8 and FOXP3 were not captured by bulk genomic DNA sequencing of unsorted cells.

Two independent genomic DNA replicates were amplified for each sample, with around 0.5 ug used for blood and about 1.5 ug for tumor or normal breast. Following the manufacturer's instructions, the ImmunoSeq Intro kit was used to carry out TCRB sequencing on genomic DNA. Multiplex PCR was run for roughly 31 cycles using proprietary primers and spike-in control sequences for absolute quantification. Single-end 150-bp reads were used to sequence an 87-bp fragment covering the CDR3 and the flanking V and J genes. Seven samples, each with two replicates, were multiplexed per lane of an Illumina MiSeq using version 3.0 chemistry. Per the authors' processing: The vendor's proprietary pipeline processed the raw data and merged both replicates into a single result for each sample. A clonotype was defined as productive rearrangements that share the same V-gene family, CDR3 amino acid sequence and J-gene segment. Clonality was computed as 1 minus the normalized Shannon entropy (Pielou evenness) of TCRB abundances. T cell density was estimated by dividing total templates by the number of input cells inferred from the DNA input amount. Recon was used with default parameters to estimate total repertoire diversity and clonality. Tumor-enriched clonotypes were defined as having over 0.1% abundance in tumor and at least 32-fold higher abundance than in normal breast. TCRdb holds this immuneACCESS table with in-frame rearrangements only. Some clones are missing; in checked studies, unresolved V genes explain under half, and the rest has no known cause. Clone size and V and J calls were adopted from that table, with D and trimming inferred from the DNA. Here the sample has 25,000 to 35,000 clones; 60% to 80% occur a single time. 4% to 5% of the sample is in the top ten clones.

V is trimmed back by 1 base and J by 6 bases, and the junction contains 3 bases that no gene match accounts for. Reading the germline V gene gives CDR1 LGHNA and CDR2 YNFKEQ. From its cysteine to its phenylalanine, the CDR3 spans 15 amino acids. The kept DNA is CDR3 alone, 45 bases in frame from the first base. The study profiled bulk TCR beta-chain repertoires in matched peripheral blood, tumor and adjacent normal breast tissue taken from some 17 patients with early-stage breast cancer. Before surgery, whole blood (roughly 4.5-11 mL) was collected into EDTA tubes and processed within 2 hours. Ficoll-Paque centrifugation in SepMate-50 tubes was used to isolate peripheral blood mononuclear cells. For storage in liquid nitrogen, PBMCs were cryopreserved as aliquots of roughly 2 to 4 million cells in about 90% FBS with roughly 10% DMSO. Genomic DNA was extracted with the Qiagen AllPrep DNA/RNA Mini kit.

This clone was seen a single time. What this receptor recognizes is not known. No clone much larger than this one lies a single base away; base qualities are absent. Sequences were obtained from blood. The chain joins TRBV4-2 to TRBJ1-4, and 9 junction bases match TRBD1. The TCR was taken from a person aged 35-49 years with breast cancer. The DNA is TGTGCCAGCAGCCAAGCACAGGGGGCGGATGAAAAACTGTTTTTT. This is translated as CASSQAQGADEKLFF.